This record concerns one T cell receptor beta chain sequence. Its antigen is not identified. The sample is drawn from a study of cytomegalovirus exposure and HLA in healthy donors. The study's findings and limits: Associated with HLA alleles at 0.05 false discovery rate in a later analysis were around 15,000 TCR beta sequences.

Use of 60 Vbeta and 13 Jbeta primers characterized the PCR. Repertoires were generated with immunoSEQ multiplex PCR, while TCRdb's copy carries only in-frame clones and drops some. The sample lists under 150,000 clones, roughly 79% seen once, with approximately 1% in the top ten. This CDR3 has 17 residues. J was trimmed by 2 bases and V by 6 bases; bases with no gene match: 12. Germline V lookup: CDR1 SGHAT, CDR2 FQNNGV. The sequenced material came from PBMCs. The chain links TRBV11-2 to TRBJ2-1; 8 positions match TRBD1. The TCR was taken from a man aged 18-30 years in good health and CMV-seronegative. CDR3 protein: CASSYVPGQATYNEQFF. The CDR3, as DNA: TGTGCCAGCAGTTACGTCCCGGGACAGGCGACCTACAATGAGCAGTTCTTC.